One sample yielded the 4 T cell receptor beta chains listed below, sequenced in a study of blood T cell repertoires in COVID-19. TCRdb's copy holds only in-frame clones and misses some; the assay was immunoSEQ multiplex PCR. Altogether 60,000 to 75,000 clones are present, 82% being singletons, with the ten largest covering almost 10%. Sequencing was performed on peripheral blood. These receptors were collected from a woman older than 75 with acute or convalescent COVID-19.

As DNA, the CDR3 is TGTGCCTGTCAGGGGGCCTCTATATACAATGAGCAGTTCTTC. Its protein is CACQGASIYNEQFF. This rearrangement joins TRBV30 to TRBJ2-1; TRBD1 matches 8 bases. The CDR3 sequence is 14 residues long. CDR1 and CDR2 from the germline V gene are GTSNPN and SVGIG (reference sequence). V lost 6 bases to trimming and J lost 4 bases; unmatched junction nucleotides: 8.

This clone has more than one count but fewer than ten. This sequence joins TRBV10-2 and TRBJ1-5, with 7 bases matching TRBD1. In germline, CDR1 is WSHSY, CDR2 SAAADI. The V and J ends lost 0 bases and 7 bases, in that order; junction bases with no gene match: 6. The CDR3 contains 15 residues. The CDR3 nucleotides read TGCGCCAGCAGTGAGTCAATAGGGGGCATGCAGCCCCAGCATTTT. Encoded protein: CASSESIGGMQPQHF.

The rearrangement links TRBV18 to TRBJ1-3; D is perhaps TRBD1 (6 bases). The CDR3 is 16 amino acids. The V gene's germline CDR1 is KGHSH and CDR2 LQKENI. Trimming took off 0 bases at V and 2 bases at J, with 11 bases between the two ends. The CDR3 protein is CASSPPSQGTGNTIYF. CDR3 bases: TGTGCCAGCTCACCACCTTCACAGGGAACTGGAAACACCATATATTTT.

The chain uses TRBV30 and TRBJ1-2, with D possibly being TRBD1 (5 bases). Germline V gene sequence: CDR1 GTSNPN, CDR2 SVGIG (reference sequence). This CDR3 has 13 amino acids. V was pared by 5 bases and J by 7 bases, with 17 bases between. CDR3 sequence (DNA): TGTGCCTGGGTGGACACCAACTCGCTTGGCTACACCTTC. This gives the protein CAWVDTNSLGYTF.